The 4 T cell receptor beta chains reported below all come from one sample, sequenced in a study of blood T cell repertoires in COVID-19. This table comes from immunoSEQ multiplex PCR, and its TCRdb copy is limited to in-frame clones, with some not included. The data contain roughly 97,000 clones, 75% to 90% of them seen just once; the ten biggest clones take up 15%. Sequences were obtained from peripheral blood. These receptor sequences come from a man aged 50 to 59 with acute or convalescent COVID-19.

This clone showed up just a few times. The chain has TRBV27 and TRBJ1-2; no firm D call. V gave up 4 bases and J gave up 2 bases, with 11 bases separating them. Germline V gene lookup returns CDR1 MNHEY and CDR2 SMNVEV (reference sequence). The CDR3 extends over 14 amino acids. The CDR3 spells CASSWGEGNYGYTF. In DNA, the CDR3 is TGTGCCAGCAGTTGGGGTGAGGGCAACTATGGCTACACCTTC.

The CDR3 region is CASSQAGRIYNEQFF. The DNA for the CDR3 is TGTGCCAGCAGCCAGGCAGGGAGGATTTACAATGAGCAGTTCTTC. The gene calls are TRBV14 and TRBJ2-1; D is possibly TRBD2 (6 bases). V dropped 3 bases and J dropped 4 bases, with 13 bases sitting between them. This CDR3 comprises 15 residues. The V gene's germline CDR1 is SGHDN and CDR2 FVKESK. The full variable domain, in which reference TRBV14 and TRBJ2-1 provide the parts outside the CDR3, is EAGVTQFPSHSVIEKGQTVTLRCDPISGHDNLYWYRRVMGKEIKFLLHFVKESKQDESGMPNNRFLAERTGGTYSTLKVQPAELEDSGVYFCASSQAGRIYNEQFFGPGTRLTVL.

This clone was counted once. The chain carries TRBV6-5 and TRBJ1-1, with no clear D. The germline V and J ends were trimmed by 0 bases and 8 bases, with 10 bases remaining between them. Per germline, CDR1 MNHEY and CDR2 SVGAGI. This CDR3 contains 13 residues. The CDR3 nucleotides are TGTGCCAGCAGTTACTCGAGAACGACAGAAGCTTTCTTT. Amino acids: CASSYSRTTEAFF.

This chain links TRBV5-1 with TRBJ2-1; unclear D gene. V was trimmed by 3 bases and J by 8 bases, leaving 15 bases between them. CDR1 is SGHRS, CDR2 YFSETQ, per germline. The CDR3 has 14 residues. The CDR3 DNA follows: TGCGCCAGCAGCTCCGTACTCCTAAGATATGAGCAGTTCTTC. Its protein is CASSSVLLRYEQFF. The full variable domain, its missing parts supplied by reference TRBV5-1 and TRBJ2-1, is KAGVTQTPRYLIKTRGQQVTLSCSPISGHRSVSWYQQTPGQGLQFLFEYFSETQRNKGNFPGRFSGRQFSNSRSEMNVSTLELGDSALYLCASSSVLLRYEQFFGPGTRLTVL.